This T cell receptor (beta chain) was retrieved from a study of CD4+ T cells in melanoma. The assay was immunoSEQ multiplex PCR, and TCRdb's table has in-frame clones only and misses some. The table shows under 5,500 clones, with 60% to 80% occurring only once. A word on this clone: As yet, its antigen is unknown.

With 2 bases clipped from V and 2 bases from J, the junction kept 4 bases outside the gene matches. The CDR3 runs 15 residues. The germline V gene has CDR1 MDHEN and CDR2 SYDVKM. Study results and limitations: CD8+ T cell, macrophage and B cell function reportedly correlated with neoantigen-specific CD4+ T cells. In melanoma, neoantigen-specific CD4+ T cells reportedly differed in differentiation state.

The chain couples TRBV28 to TRBJ2-3; 7 bases fit TRBD1. Sequenced material: cells from a culture (not recorded whether cultured in vitro). The receptor was isolated from a human donor with melanoma. In DNA, the CDR3 is TGTGCCAGCAGTTTAGAACAGGGGCCCACAGATACGCAGTATTTT. Translated: CASSLEQGPTDTQYF. The full variable domain, with the rest looked up from reference TRBV28 and TRBJ2-3, is DVKVTQSSRYLVKRTGEKVFLECVQDMDHENMFWYRQDPGLGLRLIYFSYDVKMKEKGDIPEGYSVSREKKERFSLILESASTNQTSMYLCASSLEQGPTDTQYFGPGTRLTVL.